This T cell receptor beta chain was identified during a study of identical twins. TCRdb re-derived calls from the 5' RACE reads in MiXCR, one entry per CDR3 protein. The data contain just under 550,000 distinct CDR3 sequences, nearly 15% of them singletons. Everyone who gave samples was a healthy Caucasian. The CDR3 totals 14 residues. V dropped 10 bases and J dropped 0; count of bases not matched to a gene: 5. Germline-derived CDR1 and CDR2 are SNHLY and FYNNEI. This clonotype was counted ten times or more. This sample also appeared in a second study, on yellow fever vaccine responses in identical twins.

Input material: CD4+ T cells sorted from blood. The origin of this receptor is a woman younger than 35 in good health. The chain links TRBV2 to TRBJ2-1, with 8 bases identical to TRBD2. CDR3 region: CAISSGFSYNEQFF. In DNA form, the CDR3 reads TGTGCCATCTCTAGCGGGTTCTCCTACAATGAGCAGTTCTTC.